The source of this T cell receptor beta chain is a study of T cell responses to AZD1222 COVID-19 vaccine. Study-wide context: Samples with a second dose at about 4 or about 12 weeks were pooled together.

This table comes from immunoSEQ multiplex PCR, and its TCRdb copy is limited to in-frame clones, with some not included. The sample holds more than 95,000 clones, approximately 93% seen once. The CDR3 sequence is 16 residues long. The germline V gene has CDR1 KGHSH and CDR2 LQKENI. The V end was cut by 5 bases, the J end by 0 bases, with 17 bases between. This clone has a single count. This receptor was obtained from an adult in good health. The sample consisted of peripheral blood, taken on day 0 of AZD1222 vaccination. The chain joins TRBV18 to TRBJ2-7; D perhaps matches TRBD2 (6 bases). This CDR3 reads CASSADSGTYSYEQYF. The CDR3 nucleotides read TGTGCCAGCTCAGCAGATAGCGGTACTTACTCCTACGAGCAGTACTTC. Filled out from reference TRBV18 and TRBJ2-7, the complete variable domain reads NAGVMQNPRHLVRRRGQEARLRCSPMKGHSHVYWYRQLPEEGLKFMVYLQKENIIDESGMPKERFSAEFPKEGPSILRIQQVVRGDSAAYFCASSADSGTYSYEQYFGPGTRLTVT.